This T cell receptor (beta chain) is drawn from a study of blood T cells in healthy people across ages. Study-level findings and limits: Naive CD4+ cell counts and diversity both ran higher in long-lived than in aged donors.

Per sample, a minimum of 6.5 million PBMCs were isolated. No fewer than 5.5 micrograms of total RNA were isolated from every sample. CDR3 length: 14 amino acids. The V gene's germline CDR1 is KGHDR and CDR2 SFDVKD. J lost 6 bases, V lost 3 bases, and 3 bases had no gene match. On this clonotype itself: Its antigen remains unidentified.

Primed by a sample-barcoded 5' primer and a J-beta primer mix, a second PCR proceeded for roughly 6 to 12 cycles. Via MiXCR, TCRdb re-called the 5' RACE reads, giving one row per CDR3 protein. This repertoire shows 2 million or so distinct CDR3 sequences, 40% to 55% found once; its top ten account for less than 2.5%. V gene TRBV24-1 combines with J gene TRBJ2-1; TRBD1 matches at 8 bases. Source material: blood. The TCR originated in a middle-aged woman in good health. CDR3 DNA sequence: TGTGCCACCAGTGATCCTACAGGGGGCAATGAGCAGTTCTTC. Amino acid sequence: CATSDPTGGNEQFF.